This T cell receptor (beta chain) originates from a study of blood T cell repertoires in COVID-19. Study-wide background: The cDNA or gDNA used as material had been derived from T cells, B-cell-depleted T cells, or PBMCs.

The CDR3 has 15 amino acids. The germline V and J ends were trimmed by 6 bases and 10 bases, with 19 bases remaining between them. Germline assignment: CDR1 MNHEY and CDR2 SVGAGI. Generated by immunoSEQ multiplex PCR, the TCRdb table keeps only in-frame clones and is missing some. The table lists around 130,000 clones, approximately 85% of them singletons. This chain links TRBV6-5 with TRBJ1-6; D possibly corresponds to TRBD1 (5 bases). Material: peripheral blood. This TCR derives from a woman aged 80 or over with acute or convalescent COVID-19. CDR3 DNA: TGTGCCAGCAGCAGAACCAGGGAATTCAGCTCACCCCTCCACTTT. It yields the protein CASSRTREFSSPLHF.